This TCR beta chain originates from a study of blood T cell repertoires in COVID-19. Study information: Researchers got acute and convalescent COVID-19 samples from the United States, Italy and Spain. The analysed material was cDNA or gDNA that came from T cells, B-cell-depleted T cells, or PBMCs.

Original processing notes: From reference gene primer amplification, estimates of nucleated cell counts were derived. Only in-frame clones appear in the TCRdb table, and some are missing; sequencing was by immunoSEQ multiplex PCR. That table gives V, J and clone size, and the DNA gave D and trimming. The sample comprises approximately 210,000 clones, nearly 90% of which are singletons, and 6.2% rests with the top ten. Germline loops: CDR1 LNHDA, CDR2 SQIVND (reference sequence). CDR3 length equals 15 residues. V lost 6 bases to trimming and J lost 5 bases; unmatched junction nucleotides: 10. V gene TRBV19 combines with J gene TRBJ1-1, with 9 positions matching TRBD1. Material: peripheral blood. The TCR was taken from a woman aged 40 to 49 who had recovered from COVID-19. In DNA form, the CDR3 reads TGTGCCAGTAGATGGGACAGGGAATTTGAGACTGAAGCTTTCTTT. It codes for CASRWDREFETEAFF.